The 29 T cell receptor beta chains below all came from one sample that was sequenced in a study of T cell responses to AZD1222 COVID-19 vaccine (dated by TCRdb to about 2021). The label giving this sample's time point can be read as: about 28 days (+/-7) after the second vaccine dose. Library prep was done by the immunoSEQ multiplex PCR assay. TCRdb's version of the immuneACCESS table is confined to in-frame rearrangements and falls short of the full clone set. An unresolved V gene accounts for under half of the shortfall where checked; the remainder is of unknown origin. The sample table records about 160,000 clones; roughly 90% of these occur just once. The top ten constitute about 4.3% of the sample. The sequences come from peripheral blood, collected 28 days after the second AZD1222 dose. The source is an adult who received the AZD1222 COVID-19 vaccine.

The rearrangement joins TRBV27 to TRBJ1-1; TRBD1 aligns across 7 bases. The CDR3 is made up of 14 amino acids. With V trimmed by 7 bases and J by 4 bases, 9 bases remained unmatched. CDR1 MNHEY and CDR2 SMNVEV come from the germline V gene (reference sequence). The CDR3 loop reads CASMGGRQGTEAFF. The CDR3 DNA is TGTGCCAGCATGGGGGGGAGACAGGGCACTGAAGCTTTCTTT.

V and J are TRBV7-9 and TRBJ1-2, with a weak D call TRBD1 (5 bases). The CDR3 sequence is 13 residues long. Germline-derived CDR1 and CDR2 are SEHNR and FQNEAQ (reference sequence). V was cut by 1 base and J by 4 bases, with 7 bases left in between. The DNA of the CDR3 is TGTGCCAGCAGCTTAGGGGGGGGCTATGGCTACACCTTC. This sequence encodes CASSLGGGYGYTF.

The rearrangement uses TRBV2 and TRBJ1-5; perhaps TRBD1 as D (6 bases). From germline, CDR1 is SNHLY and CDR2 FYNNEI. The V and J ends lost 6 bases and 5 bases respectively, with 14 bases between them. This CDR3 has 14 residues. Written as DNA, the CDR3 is TGTGCCAGCAGCCACTTACAGGGTTATCAGCCCCAGCATTTT. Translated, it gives CASSHLQGYQPQHF.

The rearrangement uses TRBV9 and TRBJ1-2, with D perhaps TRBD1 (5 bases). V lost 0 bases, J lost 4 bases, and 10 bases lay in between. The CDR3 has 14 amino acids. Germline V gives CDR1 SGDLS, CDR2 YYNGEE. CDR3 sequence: CASSVGEGTYGYTF. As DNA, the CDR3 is TGTGCCAGCAGCGTAGGGGAGGGGACCTATGGCTACACCTTC.

The CDR3 protein is CASSYVEGQLGGEQYF. The CDR3 coding sequence is TGTGCCAGCAGTTACGTCGAGGGACAGCTCGGAGGCGAGCAGTACTTC. The V and J genes are TRBV6-2 or TRBV6-3 and TRBJ2-7; 7 bases align to TRBD1. This CDR3 spans 16 amino acids. The germline gives CDR1 MNHEY, CDR2 SVGEGT. With V trimmed by 2 bases and J by 6 bases, 13 bases remained unmatched.

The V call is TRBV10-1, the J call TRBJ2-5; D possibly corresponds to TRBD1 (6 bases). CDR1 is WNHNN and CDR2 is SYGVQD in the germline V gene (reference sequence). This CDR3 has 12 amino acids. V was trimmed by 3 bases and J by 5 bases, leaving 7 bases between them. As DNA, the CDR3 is TGCGCCAGCAGTGATGGGGGCGAGACCCAGTACTTC. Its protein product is CASSDGGETQYF.

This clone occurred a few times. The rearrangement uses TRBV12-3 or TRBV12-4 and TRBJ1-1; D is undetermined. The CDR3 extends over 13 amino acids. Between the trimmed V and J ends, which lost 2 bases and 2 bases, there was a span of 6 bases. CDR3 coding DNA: TGTGCCAGCAGTTTAAGGCCCAACACTGAAGCTTTCTTT. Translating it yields CASSLRPNTEAFF.

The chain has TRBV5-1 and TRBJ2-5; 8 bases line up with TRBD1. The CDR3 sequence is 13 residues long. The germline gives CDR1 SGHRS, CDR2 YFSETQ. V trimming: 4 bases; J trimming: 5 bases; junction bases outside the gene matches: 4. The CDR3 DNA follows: TGCGCCAGCAGCGACAGGGGACGTGAGACCCAGTACTTC. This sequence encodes CASSDRGRETQYF.

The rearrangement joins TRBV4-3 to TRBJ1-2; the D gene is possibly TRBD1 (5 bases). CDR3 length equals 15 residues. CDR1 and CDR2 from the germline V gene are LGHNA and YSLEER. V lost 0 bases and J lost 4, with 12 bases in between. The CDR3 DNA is TGCGCCAGCAGCCAAGATGCAGGGAATACCTATGGCTACACCTTC. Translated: CASSQDAGNTYGYTF.

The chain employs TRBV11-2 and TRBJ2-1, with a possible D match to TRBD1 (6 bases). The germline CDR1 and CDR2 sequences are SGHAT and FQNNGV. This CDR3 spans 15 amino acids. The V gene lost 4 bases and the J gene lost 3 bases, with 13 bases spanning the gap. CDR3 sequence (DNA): TGTGCCAGCAGCTCAGATATGGACAGCTACAATGAGCAGTTCTTC. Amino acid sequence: CASSSDMDSYNEQFF.

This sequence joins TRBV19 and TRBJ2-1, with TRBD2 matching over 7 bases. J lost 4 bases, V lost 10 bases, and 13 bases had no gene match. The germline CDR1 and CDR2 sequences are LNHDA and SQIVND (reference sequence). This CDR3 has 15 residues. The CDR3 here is CATSFQAGTYNEQFF. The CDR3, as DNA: TGTGCCACCTCCTTTCAAGCGGGGACTTACAATGAGCAGTTCTTC. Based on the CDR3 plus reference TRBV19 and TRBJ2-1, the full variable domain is DGGITQSPKYLFRKEGQNVTLSCEQNLNHDAMYWYRQDPGQGLRLIYYSQIVNDFQKGDIAEGYSVSREKKESFPLTVTSAQKNPTAFYLCATSFQAGTYNEQFFGPGTRLTVL.

The CDR3: CASKTAALYSPLHF. In nucleotides, the CDR3 is TGTGCCAGCAAGACCGCTGCCCTTTATTCACCCCTCCACTTT. The chain recombines TRBV6-5 with TRBJ1-6; no clear D gene. V was shortened by 7 bases and J by 8 bases, with 15 bases between the two germline ends. CDR3 length: 14 residues. The germline V gene encodes CDR1 MNHEY and CDR2 SVGAGI.

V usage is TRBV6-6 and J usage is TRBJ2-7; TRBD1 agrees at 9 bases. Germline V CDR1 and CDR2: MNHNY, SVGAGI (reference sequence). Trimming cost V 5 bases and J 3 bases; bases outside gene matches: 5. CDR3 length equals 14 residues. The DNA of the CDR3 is TGTGCCAGCAGTAAACAGGGGGCAAACTACGAGCAGTACTTC. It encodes CASSKQGANYEQYF.

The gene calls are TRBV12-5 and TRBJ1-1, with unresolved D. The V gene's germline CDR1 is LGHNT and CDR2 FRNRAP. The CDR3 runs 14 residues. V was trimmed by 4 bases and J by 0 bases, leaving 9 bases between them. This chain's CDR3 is CASGSRELNTEAFF. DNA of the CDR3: TGTGCTAGTGGTTCGAGGGAGCTGAACACTGAAGCTTTCTTT.

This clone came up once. The CDR3 nucleotides are TGTGCCAGCAGCTTTAACGACTTGAACACTGAAGCTTTCTTT. Its translation is CASSFNDLNTEAFF. The gene calls are TRBV11-2 and TRBJ1-1; D remains unclear. Looked up from germline, CDR1 is SGHAT and CDR2 is FQNNGV. The CDR3 has 14 residues. Trimming stripped 3 bases from V and 0 bases from J, with 8 bases between.

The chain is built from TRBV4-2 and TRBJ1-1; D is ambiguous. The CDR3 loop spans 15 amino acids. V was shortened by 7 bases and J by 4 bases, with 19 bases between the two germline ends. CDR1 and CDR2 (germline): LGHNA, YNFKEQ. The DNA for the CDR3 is TGTGCCAGCACCCATACCCGAAAGACCAGCACTGAAGCTTTCTTT. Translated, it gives CASTHTRKTSTEAFF.

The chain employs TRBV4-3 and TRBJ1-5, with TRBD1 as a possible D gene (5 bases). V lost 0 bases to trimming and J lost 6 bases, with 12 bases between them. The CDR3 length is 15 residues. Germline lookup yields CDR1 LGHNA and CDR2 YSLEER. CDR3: CASSQEGGASQPQHF. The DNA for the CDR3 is TGCGCCAGCAGCCAAGAAGGCGGGGCGAGTCAGCCCCAGCATTTT.

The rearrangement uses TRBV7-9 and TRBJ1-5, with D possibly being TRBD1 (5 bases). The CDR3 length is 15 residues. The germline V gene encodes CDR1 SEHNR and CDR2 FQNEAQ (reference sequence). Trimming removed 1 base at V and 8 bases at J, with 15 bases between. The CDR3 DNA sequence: TGTGCCAGCAGCTTAGTTGGCTTGGGGGTAGAGCCCCAGCATTTT. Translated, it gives CASSLVGLGVEPQHF.

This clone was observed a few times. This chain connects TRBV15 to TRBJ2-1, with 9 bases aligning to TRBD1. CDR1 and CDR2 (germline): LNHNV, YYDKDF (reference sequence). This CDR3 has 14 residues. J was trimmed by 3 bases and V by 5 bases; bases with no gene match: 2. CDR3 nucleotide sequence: TGTGCCACCAGCCGGGACAGGGACTACAATGAGCAGTTCTTC. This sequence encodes CATSRDRDYNEQFF.

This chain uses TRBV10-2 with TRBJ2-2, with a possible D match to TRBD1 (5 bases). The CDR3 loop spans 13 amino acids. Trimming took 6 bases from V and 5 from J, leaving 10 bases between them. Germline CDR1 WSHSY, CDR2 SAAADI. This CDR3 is CASSDSRTGELFF. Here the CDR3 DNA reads TGCGCCAGCAGCGACAGTCGTACCGGGGAGCTGTTTTTT.

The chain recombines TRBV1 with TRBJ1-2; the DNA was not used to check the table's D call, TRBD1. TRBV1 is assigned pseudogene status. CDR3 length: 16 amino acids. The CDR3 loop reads CTSSHLAGQSNYGYTF. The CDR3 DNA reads TGCACCAGCAGCCATCTTGCAGGGCAGTCTAACTATGGCTACACCTTC.

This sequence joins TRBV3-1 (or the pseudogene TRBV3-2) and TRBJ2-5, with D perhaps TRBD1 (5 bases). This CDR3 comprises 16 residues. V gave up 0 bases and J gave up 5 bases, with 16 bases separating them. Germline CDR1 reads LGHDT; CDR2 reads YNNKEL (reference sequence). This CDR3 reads CASSQDSFRTRETQYF. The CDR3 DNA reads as TGTGCCAGCAGCCAAGATTCTTTCCGGACAAGGGAGACCCAGTACTTC.

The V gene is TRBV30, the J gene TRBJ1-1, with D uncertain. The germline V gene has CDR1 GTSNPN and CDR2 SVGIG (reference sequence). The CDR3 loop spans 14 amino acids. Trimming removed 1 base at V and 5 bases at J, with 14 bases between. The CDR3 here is CAWSALSTWTEAFF. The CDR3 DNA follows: TGTGCCTGGAGTGCTTTGTCCACATGGACTGAAGCTTTCTTT.

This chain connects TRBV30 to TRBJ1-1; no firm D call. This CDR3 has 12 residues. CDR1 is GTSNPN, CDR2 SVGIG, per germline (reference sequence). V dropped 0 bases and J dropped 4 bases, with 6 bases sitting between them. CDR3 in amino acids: CAWSVGGTEAFF. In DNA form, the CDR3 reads TGTGCCTGGAGTGTGGGAGGCACTGAAGCTTTCTTT.

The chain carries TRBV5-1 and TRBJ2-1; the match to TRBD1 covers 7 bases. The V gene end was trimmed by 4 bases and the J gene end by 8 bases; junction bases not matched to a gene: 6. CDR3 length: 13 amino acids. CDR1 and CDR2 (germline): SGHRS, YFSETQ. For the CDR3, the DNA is TGCGCCAGCAGCCCGAGGGGGCGGGATGAGCAGTTCTTC. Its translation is CASSPRGRDEQFF.

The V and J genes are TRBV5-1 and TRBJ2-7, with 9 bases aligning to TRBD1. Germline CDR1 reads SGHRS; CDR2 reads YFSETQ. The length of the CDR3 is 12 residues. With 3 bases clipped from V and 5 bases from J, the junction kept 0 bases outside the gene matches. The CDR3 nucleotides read TGCGCCAGCAGCTGGACAGGGGACGAGCAGTACTTC. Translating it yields CASSWTGDEQYF. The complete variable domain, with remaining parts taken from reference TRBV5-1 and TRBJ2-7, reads KAGVTQTPRYLIKTRGQQVTLSCSPISGHRSVSWYQQTPGQGLQFLFEYFSETQRNKGNFPGRFSGRQFSNSRSEMNVSTLELGDSALYLCASSWTGDEQYFGPGTRLTVT.

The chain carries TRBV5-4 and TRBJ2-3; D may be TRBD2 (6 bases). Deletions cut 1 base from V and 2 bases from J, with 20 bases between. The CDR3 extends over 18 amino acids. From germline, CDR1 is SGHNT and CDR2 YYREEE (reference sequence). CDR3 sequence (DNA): TGTGCCAGCAGCTTGCCGCAGGGCGCGGGGAAGAACACAGATACGCAGTATTTT. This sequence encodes CASSLPQGAGKNTDTQYF.

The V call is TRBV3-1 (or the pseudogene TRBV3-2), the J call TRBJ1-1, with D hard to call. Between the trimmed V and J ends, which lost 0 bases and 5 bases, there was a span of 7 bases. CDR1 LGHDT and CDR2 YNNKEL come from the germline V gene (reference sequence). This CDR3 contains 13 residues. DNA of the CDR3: TGTGCCAGCAGCCAAGATCGCGTAACTGAAGCTTTCTTT. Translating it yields CASSQDRVTEAFF.

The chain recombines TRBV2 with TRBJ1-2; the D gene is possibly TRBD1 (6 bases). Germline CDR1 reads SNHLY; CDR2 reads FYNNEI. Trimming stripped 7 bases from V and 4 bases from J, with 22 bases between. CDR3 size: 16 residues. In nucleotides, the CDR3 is TGTGCCAGCACCAGAAACAGGGCCCCCCAATCCTATGGCTACACCTTC. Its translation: CASTRNRAPQSYGYTF.